Following are 13 T cell receptor beta chains from one sample sequenced in a study of follicular helper T cells after annual influenza vaccination. This table comes from immunoSEQ multiplex PCR, and its TCRdb copy is limited to in-frame clones, with some not included. The data hold approximately 10,000 clones, with over 80% observed a single time. The source was CXCR5- memory CD4+ T cells sorted from blood, collected 6 weeks after influenza vaccination. These receptors originate from an adult who received the influenza vaccine.

The chain recombines TRBV7-9 with TRBJ2-6, with D perhaps matching TRBD2 (5 bases). V was cut by 6 bases and J by 2 bases, with 20 bases left in between. The CDR3 has 18 residues. Germline V gives CDR1 SEHNR, CDR2 FQNEAQ (reference sequence). The CDR3 sequence is CASSHNPGYTTGANVLTF. The CDR3 DNA sequence: TGTGCCAGCAGTCATAATCCGGGATACACGACTGGGGCCAACGTCCTGACTTTC.

V gene TRBV7-9 combines with J gene TRBJ2-5; 7 nucleotides line up with TRBD1. The ends lost 5 bases at V and 2 bases at J; junction bases unmatched: 5. CDR1 and CDR2 from the germline V gene are SEHNR and FQNEAQ (reference sequence). The CDR3 runs to 14 residues. The CDR3 nucleotides read TGTGCCAGCAGCAGAGACAGGGTGCAAGAGACCCAGTACTTC. Amino acid sequence: CASSRDRVQETQYF.

This clone was detected only once. The chain links TRBV30 to TRBJ1-5; the D is unclear. This CDR3 spans 12 amino acids. The V end lost 3 bases, the J end lost 1 base, and 4 bases lay between the germline ends. Looked up from germline, CDR1 is GTSNPN and CDR2 is SVGIG (reference sequence). The CDR3 reads CAWSQSNQPQHF. DNA for the CDR3: TGTGCCTGGAGCCAAAGCAATCAGCCCCAGCATTTT.

This rearrangement joins TRBV5-4 to TRBJ1-2; D is ambiguous. V lost 0 bases and J 4 bases, leaving 7 bases between the germline ends. This CDR3 is 13 amino acids long. CDR1 is SGHNT, CDR2 YYREEE, per germline (reference sequence). CDR3 protein: CASSLDSVYGYTF. CDR3 nucleotides: TGTGCCAGCAGCTTGGACAGCGTCTATGGCTACACCTTC.

V is TRBV10-2 and J is TRBJ2-7, with D perhaps TRBD1 (5 bases). Per germline, CDR1 WSHSY and CDR2 SAAADI. This CDR3 spans 12 amino acids. V was trimmed by 3 bases and J by 3 bases, leaving 6 bases between them. The CDR3 bases are TGCGCCAGCAGTGATCAGGGCTACGAGCAGTACTTC. Amino acid sequence: CASSDQGYEQYF.

The V call is TRBV30, the J call TRBJ1-5, with a weak D call TRBD1 (6 bases). The ends were cut back, 1 base at V and 6 bases at J, with 10 bases in the middle. The CDR3 has 13 amino acids. CDR1 and CDR2 (germline): GTSNPN, SVGIG (reference sequence). CDR3 bases: TGTGCCTGGAGTGACAGGGTGGGTCAGCCCCAGCATTTT. As protein: CAWSDRVGQPQHF.

The chain is built from TRBV5-6 and TRBJ2-1, with D uncertain. The V gene's germline CDR1 is SGHDT and CDR2 YYEEEE. CDR3 length: 15 amino acids. The ends were cut back, 4 bases at V and 9 bases at J, with 20 bases in the middle. Here the CDR3 DNA reads TGTGCCAGCAGCCCCCGGGCTGCCTCTTGGAGTGAGCAGTTCTTC. This translates into CASSPRAASWSEQFF.

The rearrangement uses TRBV18 and TRBJ2-3, with D possibly matching TRBD2 (5 bases). Trimming pared 0 bases from V and 3 bases from J, leaving 13 bases between. This CDR3 contains 16 residues. CDR1 is KGHSH and CDR2 is LQKENI in the germline V gene. The CDR3 DNA is TGTGCCAGCTCACCACCTCCCGGGAAGAGGACAGATACGCAGTATTTT. It is translated as CASSPPPGKRTDTQYF.

This chain joins TRBV19 and TRBJ2-5, with D hard to call. Per the germline V gene, CDR1 is LNHDA and CDR2 is SQIVND (reference sequence). With 7 bases removed from V and 2 bases from J, the gap between germline ends came to 5 bases. The CDR3 covers 11 residues. The CDR3 DNA reads TGTGCCAGTATGGATCAAGAGACCCAGTACTTC. It specifies CASMDQETQYF.

This clone was recorded only once. The chain couples TRBV7-2 to TRBJ2-3; possible D gene TRBD2, 6 bases. Germline lookup yields CDR1 SGHTA and CDR2 FQGNSA. The length of the CDR3 is 16 residues. V was shortened by 3 bases and J by 1 base, with 14 bases between the two germline ends. The CDR3 reads CASSLRTTPRTDTQYF. CDR3 bases: TGTGCCAGCAGCTTGCGGACTACCCCCCGCACAGATACGCAGTATTTT.

This chain joins TRBV5-1 and TRBJ2-1, with 12 bases fitting TRBD2. This CDR3 spans 16 amino acids. Per the germline V gene, CDR1 is SGHRS and CDR2 is YFSETQ. V shed 3 bases and J 2 bases; nucleotides not matched to a gene: 3. The CDR3 region has the DNA TGCGCCAGCAGCTCGACTAGCGGGAGTGCCTACAATGAGCAGTTCTTC. Its protein product is CASSSTSGSAYNEQFF. The full variable domain, in which reference TRBV5-1 and TRBJ2-1 provide the parts outside the CDR3, is KAGVTQTPRYLIKTRGQQVTLSCSPISGHRSVSWYQQTPGQGLQFLFEYFSETQRNKGNFPGRFSGRQFSNSRSEMNVSTLELGDSALYLCASSSTSGSAYNEQFFGPGTRLTVL.

The chain employs TRBV7-6 and TRBJ2-6; TRBD1 is a possible D gene (6 bases). Trimming removed 8 bases from V and 2 bases from J, with 10 bases in between. The CDR3 totals 14 residues. The germline CDR1 and CDR2 sequences are SGHVS and FNYEAQ. CDR3 DNA sequence: TGTGCCAGCGGGGGCAGGGCTGGGGCCAACGTCCTGACTTTC. Protein: CASGGRAGANVLTF.

The chain combines TRBV2 with TRBJ2-1; no firm D call. V lost 7 bases to trimming and J lost 7 bases, with 11 bases between them. This CDR3 has 12 residues. Germline V gene data show CDR1 as SNHLY and CDR2 as FYNNEI. CDR3 nucleotides: TGTGCCAGCACCTTAGATGGGAATGAGCAGTTCTTC. Residues: CASTLDGNEQFF.